The TCR beta chain under discussion was sequenced for a study of Graves' ophthalmopathy and Graves' hyperthyroidism. The CDR3 consists of 16 residues. Germline lookup yields CDR1 SGHRS and CDR2 YFSETQ. J gave up 7 bases and V 4 bases, and 13 bases lay outside the gene matches. The study amplified TCR beta CDR3 regions using RNA transcripts. The library came from an HTBI-primed first-round RT-PCR and a second-round multiplex PCR. TCRdb independently ran MiXCR on the multiplex PCR reads; one entry per CDR3 protein. Of 650,000 to 900,000 distinct CDR3 sequences in the sample, 40% were seen once. The chain links TRBV5-1 to TRBJ2-5; 10 bases are shared with TRBD1. This TCR came from an adult man with Graves' ophthalmopathy. Material: peripheral blood. CDR3 sequence (DNA): TGCGCCAGCAGCCCGGGACAGGGGACAGGACGAGGGACCCAGTACTTC. Translation gives CASSPGQGTGRGTQYF.